This T cell receptor beta chain was sequenced for a study of CD8+ T cells in alopecia areata. In the study overall: The study gave treated patients oral tofacitinib at 5 to 10 mg twice daily. Treatment with tofacitinib (6 to 18 months) was followed by 6 months off drug. Study-wide findings and caveats: Lesional scalp exceeded normal scalp in clonality, especially in alopecia totalis/universalis.

This CDR3 has 16 residues. V lost 3 bases, J lost 1 base, and 15 bases lay in between. The germline gives CDR1 MGHRA, CDR2 YSYEKL. Peripheral blood and lesional scalp punch biopsies came from alopecia areata patients. Note on this clone: Its antigen is unknown.

Extraction of RNA preceded its reverse transcription into cDNA, which served as the sequencing template. TCRdb's copy holds only in-frame clones and misses some; the assay was immunoSEQ multiplex PCR. The repertoire holds about 180,000 clones, with 67% as singletons. The clonotype comes from a human donor with alopecia areata. The J gene is TRBJ2-5, the V gene TRBV4-1, with D possibly TRBD1 on 6 matching bases. The input for sequencing was CD8+ T cells sorted from blood, taken at week 0. The CDR3 region has the DNA TGCGCCAGCAGCCAGGAAACTACAGGGCTCCAAGAGACCCAGTACTTC. Translation gives CASSQETTGLQETQYF.